These 27 T cell receptor beta chains originate from one sample sequenced in a study of regulatory T cells in long-lasting Graves disease. This sample's time point: newly diagnosed GD, antithyroid drugs for less than 3 months. Making the TCR library involved RNA that had been extracted from PBMCs. Arm-PCR with iRepertoire HTBI primers amplified the CDR3 regions for these TCR beta libraries. MiXCR, run by TCRdb on the multiplex PCR reads, gives a single entry per CDR3 protein. The sample has 250,000 to 300,000 distinct CDR3 sequences; approximately 20% are singletons. Separately, the same data were catalogued under a study of T cells in Graves' hyperthyroidism and ophthalmopathy.

Sample: peripheral blood mononuclear cells (PBMCs), taken at new diagnosis, from a patient treated with antithyroid drugs. The receptor set was obtained from a woman in her twenties or thirties with Graves disease.

This clonotype was detected many times. J is TRBJ1-6 and V is TRBV14; D is unclear. Trimming left V 1 base short and J 0 bases short, with 10 bases between. CDR3 length: 17 residues. Germline V lookup: CDR1 SGHDN, CDR2 FVKESK. CDR3 residues: CASSQGFSSSYNSPLHF. DNA for the CDR3: TGTGCCAGCAGCCAAGGATTTTCTAGCTCCTATAATTCACCCCTCCACTTT.

The J gene is TRBJ1-3, the V gene TRBV5-6; TRBD1 is a possible D gene (5 bases). CDR1 is SGHDT, CDR2 YYEEEE, per germline. V lost 4 bases and J 0 bases, leaving 14 bases between the germline ends. The CDR3 contains 16 residues. The CDR3 nucleotides read TGTGCCAGCAGCCCCTTAGCAGGGCTCTCTGGAAACACCATATATTTT. Encoded protein: CASSPLAGLSGNTIYF.

Many counts were recorded for this clonotype. The gene calls are TRBV4-2 and TRBJ1-2, with unresolved D. With 0 bases removed from V and 8 bases from J, the gap between germline ends came to 13 bases. Per germline, CDR1 LGHNA and CDR2 YNFKEQ. The CDR3 sequence is 14 residues long. Here the CDR3 DNA reads TGTGCCAGCAGCCAAGATCATGGGTCCGGCGGCTACACCTTC. Protein sequence: CASSQDHGSGGYTF.

This clonotype was seen repeatedly, ten times or more. The chain couples TRBV11-1 to TRBJ2-7; D possibly corresponds to TRBD1 (6 bases). V lost 5 bases to trimming and J lost 3 bases, with 14 bases between them. The CDR3 contains 14 residues. CDR1 and CDR2 (germline): SGHAT, FQDESV (reference sequence). The CDR3 region is CASSGLEGHYEQYF. CDR3 coding DNA: TGTGCCAGCAGCGGCCTTGAGGGACACTACGAGCAGTACTTC.

In this sample, this clonotype turned up a few times. A much larger clone lies one base from this, so it may be a read error. V is TRBV7-3 and J is TRBJ2-7; 8 bases agree with TRBD2. This CDR3 contains 15 residues. Germline CDR1 reads SGHTA; CDR2 reads FQGTGA. CDR3 sequence: CASSFGLATAYAQYF. The DNA for the CDR3 is TGTGCCAGCAGCTTCGGACTAGCAACAGCCTACGCGCAGTACTTC. Supplemented by reference TRBV7-3 and TRBJ2-7, the full variable domain reads GAGVSQTPSNKVTEKGKYVELRCDPISGHTALYWYRQSLGQGPEFLIYFQGTGAADDSGLPNDRFFAVRPEGSVSTLKIQRTERGDSAVYLCASSFGLATAYAQYFGPGTRLTVT.

This clonotype was recorded many times. The V call is TRBV20-1, the J call TRBJ2-3; TRBD2 aligns across 9 bases. V was pared by 0 bases and J by 2 bases, with 9 bases of the junction left unmatched. Germline assignment: CDR1 DFQATT and CDR2 SNEGSKA (reference sequence). The length of the CDR3 is 17 residues. CDR3 in DNA: TGCAGTGCTAGAGATCTGAGGCGGGGGGGGAACACAGATACGCAGTATTTT. Protein: CSARDLRRGGNTDTQYF.

This clonotype was seen ten or more times. The chain joins TRBV27 to TRBJ1-6; no clear D gene. The V and J ends lost 2 bases and 2 bases respectively, with 7 bases between them. Germline-derived CDR1 and CDR2 are MNHEY and SMNVEV (reference sequence). The CDR3 covers 15 residues. The DNA of the CDR3 is TGTGCCAGCAGTTTAGAGGGCGCCTATAATTCACCCCTCCACTTT. Protein sequence: CASSLEGAYNSPLHF.

This clonotype showed up many times. The rearrangement uses TRBV3-1 and TRBJ1-6, with a weak D call TRBD1 (5 bases). The CDR3 consists of 16 residues. Per the germline V gene, CDR1 is LGHDT and CDR2 is YNNKEL (reference sequence). The ends were cut back, 0 bases at V and 5 bases at J, with 11 bases in the middle. The CDR3 DNA is TGTGCCAGCAGCCAAGAGTACGGGGGGGATAATTCACCCCTCCACTTT. It specifies CASSQEYGGDNSPLHF.

This clonotype was found many times. This chain uses TRBV20-1 with TRBJ1-6; 8 nucleotides align to TRBD1. The V segment lost 3 bases and the J segment 6 bases; nucleotides outside the gene matches: 7. CDR3 size: 15 residues. Germline V gene sequence: CDR1 DFQATT, CDR2 SNEGSKA (reference sequence). The CDR3 nucleotides read TGCAGTGCTAGGGGGACAGGCTCTTCTAATTCACCCCTCCACTTT. Protein product: CSARGTGSSNSPLHF.

This clonotype was picked up many times. The J gene is TRBJ1-4, the V gene TRBV5-1; the D gene is possibly TRBD1 (5 bases). V gave up 3 bases and J gave up 4 bases, with 10 bases separating them. The germline CDR1 and CDR2 sequences are SGHRS and YFSETQ. The CDR3 extends over 14 amino acids. CDR3 protein: CASSSGRINEKLFF. CDR3 nucleotides: TGCGCCAGCAGCTCGGGGCGGATTAATGAAAAACTGTTTTTT.

This clonotype was seen a handful of times. A much larger clone differs from this one at a single base, so this may be a read error. The genes are TRBV5-5 and TRBJ2-2; 9 bases match TRBD1. Germline-derived CDR1 and CDR2 are SGHKS and YYEKEE (reference sequence). The trim removed 4 bases at V and 7 bases at J, leaving 8 bases unmatched. There are 15 residues in the CDR3. CDR3 in amino acids: CASSRRDRDDGELFF. The CDR3 bases are TGTGCCAGCAGCCGACGGGACAGGGATGACGGGGAGCTGTTTTTT. Filled out from reference TRBV5-5 and TRBJ2-2, the complete variable domain reads DAGVTQSPTHLIKTRGQQVTLRCSPISGHKSVSWYQQVLGQGPQFIFQYYEKEERGRGNFPDRFSARQFPNYSSELNVNALLLGDSALYLCASSRRDRDDGELFFGEGSRLTVL.

This clonotype came up many times. The chain recombines TRBV3-1 with TRBJ2-2; 7 positions match TRBD1. This CDR3 is 18 amino acids long. From germline, CDR1 is LGHDT and CDR2 YNNKEL (reference sequence). The ends lost 0 bases at V and 4 bases at J; junction bases unmatched: 11. The CDR3 nucleotides are TGTGCCAGCAGCCAAGATCTTGGGACAGCCCAGGGCACCGGGGAGCTGTTTTTT. Its translation is CASSQDLGTAQGTGELFF.

This clonotype was observed at least ten times. The chain has TRBV18 and TRBJ2-1; D may be TRBD2 (5 bases). Trimming removed 3 bases from V and 9 bases from J, with 15 bases in between. The CDR3 extends over 14 amino acids. Germline CDR1 KGHSH, CDR2 LQKENI. CDR3 loop: CASSPLTREGEQFF. In nucleotides, the CDR3 is TGTGCCAGCTCACCCCTGACGAGGGAAGGTGAGCAGTTCTTC.

Concerning this clonotype: Relative to the germline gene, one junction end is altered; a read error may explain this. This chain joins TRBV11-1 and TRBJ2-1; D might be TRBD1 (6 bases). The J call may be faulty, since TRBJ2-5 better matches the DNA end. The CDR3 sequence is 13 residues long. Germline CDR1 SGHAT, CDR2 FQDESV (reference sequence). The CDR3 loop is CASRLGGTVTQYF. The CDR3 coding sequence is TGTGCCAGCAGATTAGGGGGAACAGTGACCCAGTACTTC.

This clonotype was found many times. The V gene is TRBV11-2, the J gene TRBJ1-1, with a possible D match to TRBD1 (6 bases). This CDR3 contains 15 residues. The V end lost 1 base, the J end lost 4 bases, and 13 bases lay between the germline ends. Germline assignment: CDR1 SGHAT and CDR2 FQNNGV. DNA for the CDR3: TGTGCCAGCAGCTTAGCGTTCAGGGGCGCCACTGAAGCTTTCTTT. Encoded protein: CASSLAFRGATEAFF. The full variable domain, rest sourced from reference TRBV11-2 and TRBJ1-1, is EAGVAQSPRYKIIEKRQSVAFWCNPISGHATLYWYQQILGQGPKLLIQFQNNGVVDDSQLPKDRFSAERLKGVDSTLKIQPAKLEDSAVYLCASSLAFRGATEAFFGQGTRLTVV.

The V and J genes are TRBV6-2 or TRBV6-3 and TRBJ2-3; 8 nucleotides line up with TRBD2. The J call could be wrong; TRBJ2-1 is a better fit for the DNA end. The CDR3 is made up of 14 amino acids. Per the germline V gene, CDR1 is MNHEY and CDR2 is SVGEGT. DNA of the CDR3: TGTGCCAGCAGACTAGCAGGACTAGCCAATGAGCAGTTCTTC. Translating gives CASRLAGLANEQFF.

This clonotype was seen ten or more times. One junction end does not reproduce the germline sequence, and a read error may be involved. This chain links TRBV7-2 with TRBJ1-1; TRBD1 might be the D (5 bases). Germline CDR1 reads SGHTA; CDR2 reads FQGNSA. The CDR3 contains 15 residues. The CDR3 coding sequence is TGTGCCAGCATCCCCCGGGGAGGGGCGCGATTTGAGCCCCTCTTT. Translation gives CASIPRGGARFEPLF.

A word on this clonotype: A far larger clone lies a single base away; this is likely a read error. The chain combines TRBV7-2 with TRBJ1-1; TRBD1 matches at 7 bases. Germline V gene sequence: CDR1 SGHTA, CDR2 FQGNSA. The CDR3 totals 13 residues. The CDR3 nucleotides are TGTGCCAGCAGCTTGACAGGGTGGACTGAAGCTCTCTTT. This encodes CASSLTGWTEALF.

The chain links TRBV7-9 to TRBJ2-5; 11 bases map to TRBD1. Germline CDR1 SEHNR, CDR2 FQNEAQ (reference sequence). This CDR3 is 13 amino acids long. The V segment lost 5 bases and the J segment 7 bases; nucleotides outside the gene matches: 3. The CDR3, as DNA: TGTGCCAGCAGCGGGGACAGGGGGAGGACCCAGTACTTC. Translated, it gives CASSGDRGRTQYF.

The sample holds many counts of this clonotype. The V and J genes are TRBV3-1 and TRBJ1-1; D remains ambiguous. CDR3 length: 14 residues. Per the germline V gene, CDR1 is LGHDT and CDR2 is YNNKEL (reference sequence). The V end lost 1 base, the J end lost 1 base, and 7 bases lay between the germline ends. The CDR3 coding sequence is TGTGCCAGCAGCCAAGGTAGGCAGAACACTGAAGCTTTCTTT. Its translation: CASSQGRQNTEAFF.

This clonotype was observed at least ten times. V and J are TRBV29-1 and TRBJ1-4; a possible D gene is TRBD1 (6 bases). The CDR3 runs 15 residues. Germline values: CDR1 SQVTM, CDR2 ANQGSEA. V was trimmed by 1 base and J by 8 bases, leaving 17 bases between them. CDR3 nucleotide sequence: TGCAGCGTTGAAGGCACAGGGCTTCTTGGGGAAAAACTGTTTTTT. Translated, it gives CSVEGTGLLGEKLFF.

As regards this clonotype: The CDR3 carries no conserved terminal phenylalanine or tryptophan, so it likely arises from a read error. This sequence joins TRBV19 and TRBJ1-2; D is unresolved. Trimming shortened V by 5 bases and J by 3 bases, and 7 bases separated the two germline ends. The CDR3 is made up of 12 amino acids. CDR1 is LNHDA and CDR2 is SQIVND in the germline V gene (reference sequence). CDR3 loop: CASSSRHYGYTL. The CDR3 bases are TGTGCCAGTAGTTCTCGGCACTATGGCTACACCCTC.

This clonotype occurred many times. J is TRBJ1-1 and V is TRBV6-2 or TRBV6-3; possible D gene TRBD1, 6 bases. CDR1 is MNHEY, CDR2 SVGEGT, per germline. The CDR3 runs to 14 residues. V was trimmed by 2 bases and J by 2 bases, leaving 9 bases between them. This chain's CDR3 is CASSYQGPNTEAFF. In DNA form, the CDR3 reads TGTGCCAGCAGTTACCAGGGGCCCAACACTGAAGCTTTCTTT.

Many counts were recorded for this clonotype. The chain links TRBV20-1 to TRBJ2-7; possibly TRBD1 for D (5 bases). Germline assignment: CDR1 DFQATT and CDR2 SNEGSKA (reference sequence). The CDR3 is 14 amino acids. Trimming removed 0 bases from V and 3 bases from J, with 12 bases in between. The CDR3 DNA reads as TGCAGTGCTAGAGAGTCAGGGTTTATCTACGAGCAGTACTTC. Protein sequence: CSARESGFIYEQYF.

As regards this clonotype: A far larger clone is one base from this, pointing to a likely read error. V gene TRBV7-9 combines with J gene TRBJ2-3; TRBD1 agrees at 8 bases. The end of the DNA aligns better with TRBJ2-5, so the J call may be wrong. The CDR3 is 14 residues long. In germline, CDR1 is SEHNR, CDR2 FQNEAQ (reference sequence). The DNA of the CDR3 is TGTGCCAGCAGCCGACAGGGGTTCAGGGAGGCCCAGTACTTC. This translates into CASSRQGFREAQYF.

As for this clonotype: Since a much larger clone is just one base distant, this may be a read error. The chain carries TRBV7-9 and TRBJ1-4; D unresolved. Germline lookup yields CDR1 SEHNR and CDR2 FQNEAQ (reference sequence). The CDR3 loop spans 12 amino acids. CDR3 coding DNA: TGTGCCAGCAGCTTCCATAATGAAAAACTGCTTTTT. This codes for CASSFHNEKLLF.

This clonotype was detected a few times. This could be a read error, since a much larger clone is one nucleotide away. The chain is built from TRBV18 and TRBJ2-6; D gene ambiguous. The CDR3 covers 14 residues. Germline CDR1 reads KGHSH; CDR2 reads LQKENI. CDR3 coding DNA: TGTGTCAGCTCCTTAGTCTCTGGGGCCAACGTCCTGACTTTC. It specifies CVSSLVSGANVLTF.